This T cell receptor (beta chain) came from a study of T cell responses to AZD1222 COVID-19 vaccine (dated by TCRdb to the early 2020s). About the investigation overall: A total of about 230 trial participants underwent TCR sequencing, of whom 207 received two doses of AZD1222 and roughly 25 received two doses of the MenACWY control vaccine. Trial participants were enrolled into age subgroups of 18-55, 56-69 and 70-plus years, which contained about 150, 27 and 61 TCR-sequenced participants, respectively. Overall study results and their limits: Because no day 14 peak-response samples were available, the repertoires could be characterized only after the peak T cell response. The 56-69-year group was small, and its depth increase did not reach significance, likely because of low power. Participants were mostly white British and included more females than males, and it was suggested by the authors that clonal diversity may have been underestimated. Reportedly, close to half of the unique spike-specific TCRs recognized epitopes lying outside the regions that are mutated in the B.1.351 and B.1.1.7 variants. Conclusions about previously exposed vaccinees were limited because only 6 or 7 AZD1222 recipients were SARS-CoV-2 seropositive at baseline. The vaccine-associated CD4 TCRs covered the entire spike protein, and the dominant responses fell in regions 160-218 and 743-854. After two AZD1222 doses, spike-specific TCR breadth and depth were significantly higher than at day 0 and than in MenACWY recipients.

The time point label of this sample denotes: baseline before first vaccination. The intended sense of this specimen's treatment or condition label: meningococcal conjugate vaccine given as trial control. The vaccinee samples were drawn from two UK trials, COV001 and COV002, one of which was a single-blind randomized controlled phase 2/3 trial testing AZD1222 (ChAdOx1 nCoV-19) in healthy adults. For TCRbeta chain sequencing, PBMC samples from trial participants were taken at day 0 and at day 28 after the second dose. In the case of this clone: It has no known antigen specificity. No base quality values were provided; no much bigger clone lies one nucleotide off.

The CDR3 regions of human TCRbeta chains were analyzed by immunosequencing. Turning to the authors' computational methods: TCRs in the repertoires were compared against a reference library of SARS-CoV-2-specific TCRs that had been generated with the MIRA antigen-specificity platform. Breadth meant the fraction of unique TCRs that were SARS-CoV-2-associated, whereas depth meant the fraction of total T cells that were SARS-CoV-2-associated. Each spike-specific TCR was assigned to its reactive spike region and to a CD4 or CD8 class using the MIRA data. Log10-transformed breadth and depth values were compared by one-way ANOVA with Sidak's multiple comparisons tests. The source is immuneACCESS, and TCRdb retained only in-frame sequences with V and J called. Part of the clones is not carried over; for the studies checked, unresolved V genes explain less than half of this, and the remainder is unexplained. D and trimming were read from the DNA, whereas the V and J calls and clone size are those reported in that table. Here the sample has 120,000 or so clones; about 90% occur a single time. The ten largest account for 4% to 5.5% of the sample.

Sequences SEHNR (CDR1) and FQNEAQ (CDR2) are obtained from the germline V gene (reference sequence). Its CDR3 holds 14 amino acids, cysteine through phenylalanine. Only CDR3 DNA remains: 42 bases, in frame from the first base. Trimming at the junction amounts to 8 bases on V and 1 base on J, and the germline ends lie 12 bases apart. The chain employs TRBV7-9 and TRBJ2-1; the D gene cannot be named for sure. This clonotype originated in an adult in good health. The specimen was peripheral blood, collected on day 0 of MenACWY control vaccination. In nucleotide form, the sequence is TGTGCCAGCGATGAGATGATGTCCTACAATGAGCAGTTCTTC. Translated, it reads CASDEMMSYNEQFF. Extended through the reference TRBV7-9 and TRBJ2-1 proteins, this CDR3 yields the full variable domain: DTGVSQNPRHKITKRGQNVTFRCDPISEHNRLYWYRQTLGQGPEFLTYFQNEAQLEKSRLLSDRFSAERPKGSFSTLEIQRTEQGDSAMYLCASDEMMSYNEQFFGPGTRLTVL.